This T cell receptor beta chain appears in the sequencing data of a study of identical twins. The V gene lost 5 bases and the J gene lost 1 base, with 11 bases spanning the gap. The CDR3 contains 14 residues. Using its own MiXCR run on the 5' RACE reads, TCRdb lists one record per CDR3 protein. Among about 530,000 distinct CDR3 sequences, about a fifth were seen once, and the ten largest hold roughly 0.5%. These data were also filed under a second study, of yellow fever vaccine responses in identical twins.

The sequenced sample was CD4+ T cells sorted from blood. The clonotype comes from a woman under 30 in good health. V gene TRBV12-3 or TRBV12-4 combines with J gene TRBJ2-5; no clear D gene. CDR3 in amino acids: CASSTRNRQETQYF. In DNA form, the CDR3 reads TGTGCCAGCAGTACTCGGAATCGCCAAGAGACCCAGTACTTC.